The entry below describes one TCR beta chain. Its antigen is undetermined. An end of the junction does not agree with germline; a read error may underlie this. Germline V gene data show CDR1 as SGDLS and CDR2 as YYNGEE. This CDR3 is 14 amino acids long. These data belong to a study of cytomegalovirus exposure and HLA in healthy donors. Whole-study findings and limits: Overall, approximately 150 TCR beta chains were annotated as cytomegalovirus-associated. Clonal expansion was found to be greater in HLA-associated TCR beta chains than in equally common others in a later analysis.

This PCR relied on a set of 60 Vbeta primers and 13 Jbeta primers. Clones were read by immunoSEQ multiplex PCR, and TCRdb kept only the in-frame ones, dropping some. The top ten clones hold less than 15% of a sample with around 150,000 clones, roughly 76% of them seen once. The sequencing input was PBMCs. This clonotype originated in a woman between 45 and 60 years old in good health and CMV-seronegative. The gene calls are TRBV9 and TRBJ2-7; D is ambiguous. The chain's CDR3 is CASSVEFASYGQYF. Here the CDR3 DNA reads TGTGCCAGCAGCGTAGAATTCGCCTCCTACGGGCAGTACTTC.